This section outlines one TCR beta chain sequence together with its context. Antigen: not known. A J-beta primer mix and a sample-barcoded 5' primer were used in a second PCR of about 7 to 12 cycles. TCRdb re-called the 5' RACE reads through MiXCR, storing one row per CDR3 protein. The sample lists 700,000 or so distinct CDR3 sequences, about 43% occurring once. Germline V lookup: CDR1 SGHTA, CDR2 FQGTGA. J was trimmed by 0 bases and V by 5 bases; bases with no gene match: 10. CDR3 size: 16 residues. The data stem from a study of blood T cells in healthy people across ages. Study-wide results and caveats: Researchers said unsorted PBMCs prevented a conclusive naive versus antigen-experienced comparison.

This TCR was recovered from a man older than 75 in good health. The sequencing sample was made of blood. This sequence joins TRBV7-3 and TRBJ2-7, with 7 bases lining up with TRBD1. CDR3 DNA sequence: TGTGCCAGCAGCCATCCCCGGGACAGCAGCTCCTACGAGCAGTACTTC. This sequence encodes CASSHPRDSSSYEQYF.